This TCR beta chain was profiled in a study of T cell clonotyping in hematopoietic cell transplantation listed by TCRdb under 2021. Broadly, across the study: In the study, more than 130 blood samples were gathered from 35 consecutive transplant recipients and their related donors. Patient recruitment ran from 2015 to January 2017, and follow-up continued until late 2020 or death.

Reading the label with the study, this specimen's time point is: 180 days after allo-HCT. Blood from recipients was drawn roughly 28 days before transplant, then again at days 30, 100 and 180 after transplant. Nuclei Lysis Solution was used to extract genomic DNA from fresh or cryopreserved unfractionated peripheral blood mononuclear cells. TCR beta CDR3 regions were amplified from genomic DNA with the immunoSEQ assay, a bias-controlled multiplex PCR using V- and J-specific primers. In a second PCR step, the CDR3 amplicons were tagged with a proprietary barcode plus Illumina adapter sequences. An Illumina MiSeq instrument was used to sequence the CDR3 libraries. Processing in the source paper ran as follows. Export and quality control were performed with immunoSEQ Analyzer 3.0, and downstream analyses were performed with R Bioconductor and Immunarch. Only productive rearrangements in the normalized downsampled data set went into calculating the repertoire metrics. Clonotypes larger than 5 templates in the normalized cohort were defined as pathologically expanded. The Inverse Simpson Index served as the measure of repertoire diversity. To capture all clonotypes, the CMV-specificity analyses were run on the non-normalized data set. TCRdb stores this immuneACCESS table with in-frame sequences only. Part of the clones is absent; in the studies checked, under half of the shortfall reflects unresolved V genes, and no reason is known for the rest. D and trimming come from the DNA, and the V and J calls and clone size come from that table. This sample is represented by about 1,300 clones; approximately 96% of them were singletons. Around 1.9% of the sample is taken by the ten largest.

Findings and caveats that apply to the study as a whole: Only a small fraction of recipient repertoires overlapped donor repertoires, with over 95% appearing de novo at the given depth. After transplant, TCR diversity in recipients dropped, and pathologically expanded clonotypes climbed progressively between day 30 and day 180. The sample size was limited and the cells went unsorted, which meant the CD4 and CD8 repertoire contributions could not be told apart. Broader posttransplant TCR repertoire diversity was predicted by donor and pretransplant recipient Inverse Simpson Index values.

For this clone: The specificity of this receptor is unknown. Base quality data are lacking; no much larger clone is found one base away.

The source is a male patient between 50 and 60 years old who had an allogeneic stem cell transplant from a related donor, so the T cells may come from the graft donor. Some clones in this sample may be carry-over from other donors' samples. Source: PBMCs, taken 180 days after allogeneic stem cell transplant.

The CDR3 region reads CASSAYLDSYEQYF. In nucleotides, the sequence is TGTGCCAGTAGTGCCTATCTGGACAGCTACGAGCAGTACTTC. The chain uses TRBV19 and TRBJ2-7; the D gene is possibly TRBD1, with 6 bases matching. CDR1 LNHDA and CDR2 SQIVND are derived from the germline V gene (reference sequence). Taken from cysteine to phenylalanine, the CDR3 has 14 residues. Kept here is only the CDR3 DNA, which spans 42 bases and is read in frame from base 1. The germline ends are 14 bases apart after V is trimmed by 5 bases and J by 3 bases.